One T cell receptor beta chain is described in this entry. This sample is part of a study of technical replicates of blood from a handful of donors. Trimming cost V 3 bases and J 4 bases, with 9 bases left between them. Germline CDR1 reads GTSNPN; CDR2 reads SVGIG (reference sequence). The CDR3 has 13 residues. The table came from immunoSEQ multiplex PCR; TCRdb's copy has only in-frame clones and leaves some out. The data hold around 74,000 clones, with 80% to 90% observed a single time. This clonotype was sampled from a human donor in good health. Some clones in this sample may be carry-over from other donors' samples. The V and J genes are TRBV30 and TRBJ2-2; TRBD2 might be the D (5 bases). Sequencing was carried out using PBMCs. In DNA form, the CDR3 reads TGTGCCTGGAGCGTAGGAGGCACCGGGGAGCTGTTTTTT. This sequence encodes CAWSVGGTGELFF.